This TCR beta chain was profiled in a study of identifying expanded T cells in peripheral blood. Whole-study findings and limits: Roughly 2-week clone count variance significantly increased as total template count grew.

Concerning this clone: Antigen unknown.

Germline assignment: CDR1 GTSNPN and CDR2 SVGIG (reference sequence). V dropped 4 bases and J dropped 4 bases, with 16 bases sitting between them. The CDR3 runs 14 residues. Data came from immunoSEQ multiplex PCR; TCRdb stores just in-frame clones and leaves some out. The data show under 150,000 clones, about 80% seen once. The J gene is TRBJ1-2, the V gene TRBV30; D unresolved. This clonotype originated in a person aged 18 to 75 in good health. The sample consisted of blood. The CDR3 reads CAWNRGRWGYGYTF. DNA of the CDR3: TGTGCCTGGAATCGTGGCAGGTGGGGCTATGGCTACACCTTC.